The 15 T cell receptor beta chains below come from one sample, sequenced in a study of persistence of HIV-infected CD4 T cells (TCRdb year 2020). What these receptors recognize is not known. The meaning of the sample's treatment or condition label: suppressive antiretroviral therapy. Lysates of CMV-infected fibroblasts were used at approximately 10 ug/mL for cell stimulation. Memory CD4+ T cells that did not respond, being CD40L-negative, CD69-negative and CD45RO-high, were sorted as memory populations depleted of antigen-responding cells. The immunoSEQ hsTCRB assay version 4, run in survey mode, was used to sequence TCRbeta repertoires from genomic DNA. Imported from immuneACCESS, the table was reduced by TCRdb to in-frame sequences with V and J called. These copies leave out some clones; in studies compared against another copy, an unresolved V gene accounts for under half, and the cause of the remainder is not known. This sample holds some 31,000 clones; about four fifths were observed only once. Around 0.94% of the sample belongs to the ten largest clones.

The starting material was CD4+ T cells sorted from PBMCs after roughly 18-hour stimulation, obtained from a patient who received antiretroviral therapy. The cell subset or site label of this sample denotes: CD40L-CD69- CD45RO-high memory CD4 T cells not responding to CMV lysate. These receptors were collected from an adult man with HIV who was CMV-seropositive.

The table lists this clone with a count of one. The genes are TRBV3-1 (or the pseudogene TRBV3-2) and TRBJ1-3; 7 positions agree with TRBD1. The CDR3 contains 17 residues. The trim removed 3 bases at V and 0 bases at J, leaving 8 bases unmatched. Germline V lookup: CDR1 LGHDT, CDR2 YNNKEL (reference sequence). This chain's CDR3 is CASSQKSTGNSGNTIYF. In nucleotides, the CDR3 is TGTGCCAGCAGCCAGAAATCGACAGGGAACTCTGGAAACACCATATATTTT.

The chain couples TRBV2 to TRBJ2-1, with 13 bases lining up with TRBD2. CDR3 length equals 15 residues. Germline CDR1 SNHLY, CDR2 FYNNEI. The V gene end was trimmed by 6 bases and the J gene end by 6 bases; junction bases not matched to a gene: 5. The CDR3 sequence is CASRRTSGGSNEQFF. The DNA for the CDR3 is TGTGCCAGCAGGAGGACTAGCGGGGGATCCAATGAGCAGTTCTTC.

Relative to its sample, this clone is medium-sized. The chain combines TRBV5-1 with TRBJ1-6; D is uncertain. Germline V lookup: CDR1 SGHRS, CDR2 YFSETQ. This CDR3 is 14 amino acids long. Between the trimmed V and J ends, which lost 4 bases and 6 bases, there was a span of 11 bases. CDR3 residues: CASSPDGSNSPLHF. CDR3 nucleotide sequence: TGCGCCAGCAGCCCCGACGGTTCTAATTCACCCCTCCACTTT.

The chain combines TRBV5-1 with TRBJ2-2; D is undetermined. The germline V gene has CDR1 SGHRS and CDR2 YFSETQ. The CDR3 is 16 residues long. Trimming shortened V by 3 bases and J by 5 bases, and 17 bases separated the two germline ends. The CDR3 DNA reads TGCGCCAGCAGCTCCCAAGGTCGCCAGGTGACCGGGGAGCTGTTTTTT. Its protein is CASSSQGRQVTGELFF.

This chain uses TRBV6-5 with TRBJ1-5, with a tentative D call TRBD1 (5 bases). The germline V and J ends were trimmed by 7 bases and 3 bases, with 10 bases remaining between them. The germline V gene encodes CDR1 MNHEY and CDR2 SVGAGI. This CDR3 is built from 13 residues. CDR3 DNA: TGTGCCAGCACCCAGGGTACCAATCAGCCCCAGCATTTT. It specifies CASTQGTNQPQHF.

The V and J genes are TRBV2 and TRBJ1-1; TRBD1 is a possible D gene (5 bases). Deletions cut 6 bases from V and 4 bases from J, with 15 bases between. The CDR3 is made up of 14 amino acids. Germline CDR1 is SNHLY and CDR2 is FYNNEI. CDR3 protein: CASSPFGGPTEAFF. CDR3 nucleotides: TGTGCCAGCAGCCCATTCGGGGGTCCCACTGAAGCTTTCTTT.

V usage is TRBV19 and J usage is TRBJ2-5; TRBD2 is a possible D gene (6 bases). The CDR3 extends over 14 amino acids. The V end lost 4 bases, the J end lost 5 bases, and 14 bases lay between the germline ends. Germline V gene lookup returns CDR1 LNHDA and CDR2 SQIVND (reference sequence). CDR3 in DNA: TGTGCCAGTAGTACCCAGGGAGGCGGGGAGACCCAGTACTTC. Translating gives CASSTQGGGETQYF.

The CDR3: CASSHGVTEAFF. CDR3 coding DNA: TGTGCCAGCAGTCATGGGGTCACTGAAGCTTTCTTT. This rearrangement joins TRBV6-2 or TRBV6-3 to TRBJ1-1, with D hard to call. V was shortened by 5 bases and J by 4 bases, with 8 bases between the two germline ends. Looked up from germline, CDR1 is MNHEY and CDR2 is SVGEGT. The CDR3 runs to 12 residues.

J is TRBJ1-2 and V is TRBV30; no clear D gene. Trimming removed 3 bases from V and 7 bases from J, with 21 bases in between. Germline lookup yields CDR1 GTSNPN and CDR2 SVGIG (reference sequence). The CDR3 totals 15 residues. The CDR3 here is CAWSFQRAGSTGYTF. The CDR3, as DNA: TGTGCCTGGAGCTTCCAGAGGGCAGGATCGACTGGCTACACCTTC.

CDR3 residues: CASSYRTGRSSGNTIYF. The CDR3 DNA reads as TGTGCCAGCAGTTACAGGACGGGAAGAAGCTCTGGAAACACCATATATTTT. The chain links TRBV6-2 or TRBV6-3 to TRBJ1-3; no firm D call. Trimming removed 2 bases at V and 0 bases at J, with 14 bases between. Germline V gene lookup returns CDR1 MNHEY and CDR2 SVGEGT. CDR3 length: 17 residues.

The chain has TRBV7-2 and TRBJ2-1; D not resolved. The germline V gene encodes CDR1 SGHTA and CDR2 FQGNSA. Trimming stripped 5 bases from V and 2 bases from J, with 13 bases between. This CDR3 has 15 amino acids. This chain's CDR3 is CASSVRSETYNEQFF. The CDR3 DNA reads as TGTGCCAGCAGCGTACGCAGCGAAACCTACAATGAGCAGTTCTTC.

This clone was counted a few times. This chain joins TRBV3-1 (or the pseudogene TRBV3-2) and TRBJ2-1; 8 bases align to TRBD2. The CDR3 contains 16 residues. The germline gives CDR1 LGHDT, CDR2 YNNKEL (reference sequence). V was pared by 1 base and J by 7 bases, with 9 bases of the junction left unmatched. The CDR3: CASSQVGAGALNEQFF. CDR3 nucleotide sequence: TGTGCCAGCAGCCAAGTCGGAGCGGGGGCCCTAAATGAGCAGTTCTTC.

CDR3 residues: CASSVSLTLPNEKLFF. The CDR3 nucleotides are TGTGCCAGCAGCGTTTCCCTCACGCTCCCAAATGAAAAACTGTTTTTT. The V call is TRBV7-2, the J call TRBJ1-4; D unresolved. There are 16 residues in the CDR3. Trimming left V 5 bases short and J 5 bases short, with 18 bases between. CDR1 is SGHTA, CDR2 FQGNSA, per germline.

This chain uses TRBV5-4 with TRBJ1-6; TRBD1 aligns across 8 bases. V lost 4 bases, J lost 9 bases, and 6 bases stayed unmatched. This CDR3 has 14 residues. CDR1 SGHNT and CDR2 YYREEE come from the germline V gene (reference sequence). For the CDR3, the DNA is TGTGCCAGCAGCCTCAGGGGGCTCGGTTCACCCCTCCACTTT. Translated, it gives CASSLRGLGSPLHF.

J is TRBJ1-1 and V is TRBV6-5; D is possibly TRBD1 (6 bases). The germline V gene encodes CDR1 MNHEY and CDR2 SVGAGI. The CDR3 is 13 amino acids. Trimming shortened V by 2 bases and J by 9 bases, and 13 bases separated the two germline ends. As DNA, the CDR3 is TGTGCCAGCAGTTACAAGGCAGGGGATAAAGCTTTCTTT. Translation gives CASSYKAGDKAFF.